This T cell receptor beta chain was sequenced for a study of OX40 agonist ivuxolimab in advanced cancers. In the study overall: Hepatocellular carcinoma, melanoma, renal cell or head and neck cancer occurred in dose-escalation patients.

Study-wide results and caveats: Within 6 weeks, CD4+ and CD8+ blood T cells expanded clonally at 0.1 to 3.0 mg/kg. Researchers did not establish what antigens the expanded peripheral T cells target. Expanded clones were, on average, more numerous in CD8+ T cells than in CD4+.

TCRdb's copy holds only in-frame clones and misses some; the assay was immunoSEQ multiplex PCR. This sample yields around 56,000 clones, of which around 82% are seen a single time; more than 3.5% belongs to the top ten. Concerning this clone itself: The antigen remains unidentified.

Germline loops: CDR1 SGHNT, CDR2 YENEEA. Trimming shortened V by 2 bases and J by 1 base, and 2 bases separated the two germline ends. This CDR3 comprises 12 residues. V usage is TRBV11-3 and J usage is TRBJ1-1; D gene unclear. Sample: CD4+ or CD8+ T cells sorted from blood, taken in a trial of the OX40 agonist ivuxolimab. The receptor comes from an adult with an advanced solid tumor such as melanoma, head and neck, liver or kidney cancer. The CDR3 nucleotides are TGTGCCAGCAGCTTACCGAACACTGAAGCTTTCTTT. The encoded protein is CASSLPNTEAFF. The whole variable domain, remainder taken from reference TRBV11-3 and TRBJ1-1, is EAGVVQSPRYKIIEKKQPVAFWCNPISGHNTLYWYLQNLGQGPELLIRYENEEAVDDSQLPKDRFSAERLKGVDSTLKIQPAELGDSAVYLCASSLPNTEAFFGQGTRLTVV.